This T cell receptor (beta chain) was identified in a study of T cell repertoires in cytomegalovirus infection. Study as a whole: An indication of both CMV infection and matching HLA type came from public TCR beta signatures.

This clonotype was counted only a few times. TCRdb itself ran the reads through MiXCR, one entry per CDR3 protein. The profile shows about 450,000 distinct CDR3 sequences, 30% to 40% of them singletons. The CDR3 is 15 residues long. From germline, CDR1 is SGHTA and CDR2 FQGNSA. Trimming took 5 bases from V and 2 from J, leaving 13 bases between them. Sequenced sample: PBMCs. The source of this sequence is a human donor in good health (CMV status not recorded). Some clones in this sample may be carry-over from other donors' samples. V is TRBV7-2 and J is TRBJ1-3; the D is unclear. The CDR3 protein is CASSSGGPAGNTIYF. In DNA, the CDR3 is TGTGCCAGCAGCAGCGGCGGGCCAGCTGGAAACACCATATATTTT. The entire variable domain, with the rest obtained from reference TRBV7-2 and TRBJ1-3, is as follows: GAGVSQSPSNKVTEKGKDVELRCDPISGHTALYWYRQSLGQGLEFLIYFQGNSAPDKSGLPSDRFSAERTGGSVSTLTIQRTQQEDSAVYLCASSSGGPAGNTIYFGEGSWLTVV.